This T cell receptor (beta chain) was sequenced in a study of CD8 T cells in Susac syndrome. The germline V gene has CDR1 MNHNY and CDR2 SVGAGI (reference sequence). J lost 4 bases, V lost 5 bases, and 10 bases had no gene match. The CDR3 loop spans 15 amino acids. It was with random hexamers that about 0.45 to 1 ug RNA was reverse transcribed. One entry per CDR3 protein, called by TCRdb with MiXCR from the immunoSEQ multiplex PCR reads. The sample yields approximately 200,000 distinct CDR3 sequences, roughly 95% seen once. This TCR derives from a human donor with multiple sclerosis. The chain joins TRBV6-6 to TRBJ1-2; TRBD1 agrees at 7 bases. Material for sequencing was CD4+ T cells from PBMCs. CDR3 sequence reads: CASSTGQGQTYGYTF. The CDR3 DNA sequence: TGTGCCAGCAGTACCGGCCAGGGACAGACCTATGGCTACACCTTC.